This T cell receptor (beta chain) was identified in a study of blood T cell repertoires in COVID-19. For the study at large: Sites across the United States, Italy and Spain contributed samples from acute and convalescent COVID-19. Sources were T cells, B-cell-depleted T cells, or PBMCs; the material itself was cDNA or gDNA.

TCRdb's table, derived via immunoSEQ multiplex PCR, lists solely in-frame clones and lacks some. The sample contains around 200,000 clones, about 84% of which appear only once. There are 15 residues in the CDR3. Trimming cost V 4 bases and J 0 bases; bases outside gene matches: 7. Germline lookup yields CDR1 SGHNT and CDR2 YYREEE (reference sequence). Participants were aged about 18 to 89 years from about 25 US areas. The sequence derives from a middle-aged man with acute COVID-19. Specimen: PBMCs or T cells enriched from blood (not recorded which). This chain joins TRBV5-4 and TRBJ2-7, with 7 bases that match TRBD1. CDR3 sequence (DNA): TGTGCCAGCAGCGCCGCGACAGGGCTCTCCTACGAGCAGTACTTC. Translating gives CASSAATGLSYEQYF. Full variable domain (remainder filled in from reference TRBV5-4 and TRBJ2-7): ETGVTQSPTHLIKTRGQQVTLRCSSQSGHNTVSWYQQALGQGPQFIFQYYREEENGRGNFPPRFSGLQFPNYSSELNVNALELDDSALYLCASSAATGLSYEQYFGPGTRLTVT.